This T cell receptor (beta chain) was sequenced during a study of T cell repertoires in cytomegalovirus infection. TCRdb itself ran the reads through MiXCR, one entry per CDR3 protein. The data show about 900,000 distinct CDR3 sequences, roughly 30% seen once. This clonotype has a handful of counts. The antigen remains unidentified. Trimming removed 0 bases from V and 9 bases from J, with 21 bases in between. CDR3 size: 17 residues. CDR1 is MNHEY and CDR2 is SVGAGI in the germline V gene. The V and J genes are TRBV6-5 and TRBJ2-1; maybe TRBD1 (6 bases). The source material was cultured CD8+ T cells from PBMCs, sampled from culture after CMV antigen stimulation. This clonotype was sampled from a human donor in good health (CMV status not recorded). Some clones in this sample may be carry-over from other donors' samples. The CDR3 protein is CASSYSKWDTLMVEQFF. CDR3 nucleotide sequence: TGTGCCAGCAGTTACTCGAAATGGGACACGTTGATGGTTGAGCAGTTCTTC.